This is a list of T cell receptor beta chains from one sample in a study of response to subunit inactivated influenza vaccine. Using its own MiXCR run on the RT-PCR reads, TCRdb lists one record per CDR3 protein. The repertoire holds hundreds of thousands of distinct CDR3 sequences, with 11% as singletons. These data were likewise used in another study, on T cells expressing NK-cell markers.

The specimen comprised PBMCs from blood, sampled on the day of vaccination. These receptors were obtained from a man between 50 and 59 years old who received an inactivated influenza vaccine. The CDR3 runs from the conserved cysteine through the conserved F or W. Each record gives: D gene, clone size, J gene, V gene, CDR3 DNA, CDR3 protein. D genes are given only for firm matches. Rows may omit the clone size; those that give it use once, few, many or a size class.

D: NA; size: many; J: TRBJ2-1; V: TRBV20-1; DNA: TGCAGTGCTAGTGAGGGTGTGAGGAATGAGCAGTTCTTC; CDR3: CSASEGVRNEQFF
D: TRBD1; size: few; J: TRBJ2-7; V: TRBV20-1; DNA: TGCAGTAAACAGGGGGCCCCCTACGAGCAGTACTTC; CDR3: CSKQGAPYEQYF
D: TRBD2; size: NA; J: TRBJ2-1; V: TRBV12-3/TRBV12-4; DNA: TGTGCCAGCAGTCATAGCGGGACTCGCAATGAGCAGTTCTTC; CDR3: CASSHSGTRNEQFF
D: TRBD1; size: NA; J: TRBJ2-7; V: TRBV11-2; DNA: TGTGCCAGCAGCTCAGTCTGGACAGGGGCCTACGAGCAGTACTTC; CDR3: CASSSVWTGAYEQYF
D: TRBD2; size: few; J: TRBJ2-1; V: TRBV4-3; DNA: TGCGCCAGCAGCCAGCAACCGGGACTAGACTACAATGAGCAGTTCTTC; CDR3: CASSQQPGLDYNEQFF
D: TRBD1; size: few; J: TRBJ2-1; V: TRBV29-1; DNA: TGCAGCGTTTCCAGACCGGACAGGGACGCCTACAATGAGCAGTTCTTC; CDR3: CSVSRPDRDAYNEQFF
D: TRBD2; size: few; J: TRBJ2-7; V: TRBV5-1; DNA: TGCGCCAGCAGCTTGGGGAGCGGGAGCTACTACGAGCAGTACTTC; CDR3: CASSLGSGSYYEQYF
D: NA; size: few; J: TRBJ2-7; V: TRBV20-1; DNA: TGCAGTGCTATATTTAGCGGACTTCCCTACGAGCAGTACTTC; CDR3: CSAIFSGLPYEQYF
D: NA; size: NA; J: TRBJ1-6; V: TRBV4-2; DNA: TGTGCCAGCAGCCAAGATCGGACCCTCGGGGTGGCCTATAATTCACCCCTCCACTTT; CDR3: CASSQDRTLGVAYNSPLHF
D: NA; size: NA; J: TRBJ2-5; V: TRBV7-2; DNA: TGTGCCAGCAGCTTAGTAACAGCGGAAATGTACCAAGAGACCCAGTACTTC; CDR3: CASSLVTAEMYQETQYF
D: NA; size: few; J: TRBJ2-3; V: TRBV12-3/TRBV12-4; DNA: TGTGCCAGCAGTCCCGAAGTAGGGGGCACAGATACGCAGTATTTT; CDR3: CASSPEVGGTDTQYF
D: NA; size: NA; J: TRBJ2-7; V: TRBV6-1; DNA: TGTGCCAGCAGTGAGACCGACATGATTCTCTCCTACGAGCAGTACTTC; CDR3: CASSETDMILSYEQYF
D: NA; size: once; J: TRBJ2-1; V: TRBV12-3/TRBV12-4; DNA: TGTGCCAGCAGTTTCCGGACCCACGAGGAAGCAAACTACAATGAGCAGTTCTTC; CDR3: CASSFRTHEEANYNEQFF
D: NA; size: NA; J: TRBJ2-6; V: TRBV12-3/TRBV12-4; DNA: TGTGCCAGCAGCCCAACTGGACCCACCAACGTCCTGACTTTC; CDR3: CASSPTGPTNVLTF
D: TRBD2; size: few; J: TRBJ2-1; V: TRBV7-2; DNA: TGTGCCAGCAGCTTGACTAGCGGGGGGGTCAATGAGCAGTTCTTC; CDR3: CASSLTSGGVNEQFF
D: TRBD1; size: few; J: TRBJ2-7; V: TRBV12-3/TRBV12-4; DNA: TGTGCCAGCAGTCCACGACAGGGGGATACCTACGATCAGTACTTC; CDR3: CASSPRQGDTYDQYF
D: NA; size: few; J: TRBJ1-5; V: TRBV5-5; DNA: TGTGCCAGCAGCTTGGATAGGGGCTACAATCAGCCCCAGCATTTT; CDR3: CASSLDRGYNQPQHF
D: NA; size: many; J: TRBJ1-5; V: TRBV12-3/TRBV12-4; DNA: TGTGCCAGCAGTGGGAGGGATTATAGCAATCAGCCCCAGCATTTT; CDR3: CASSGRDYSNQPQHF
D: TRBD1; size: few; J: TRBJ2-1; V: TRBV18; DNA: TGTGCCAGCTCACCACTAGGGGGCGGACGGGCCTACTACAATGAGCAGTTCTTC; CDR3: CASSPLGGGRAYYNEQFF
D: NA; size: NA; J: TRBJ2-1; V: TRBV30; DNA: TGTGCCTGGAAGTGGGGGAAGGAGCAGTTCTTC; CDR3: CAWKWGKEQFF
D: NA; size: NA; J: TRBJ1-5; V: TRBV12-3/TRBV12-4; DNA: TGTGCCAGCAGTCCAGGGACGGGTTTACTCAATCAGCCCCAGCATTTT; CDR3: CASSPGTGLLNQPQHF
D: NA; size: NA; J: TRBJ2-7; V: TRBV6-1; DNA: TGTGCCAGCAGTGAATCTAACCGCGGCGAGCAGTACTTC; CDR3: CASSESNRGEQYF
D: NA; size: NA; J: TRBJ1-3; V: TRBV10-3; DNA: TGTGCCATCAGTGAAGCAGAGAGCTCTGGAAACACCATATATTTT; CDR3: CAISEAESSGNTIYF
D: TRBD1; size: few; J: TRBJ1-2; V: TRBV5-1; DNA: TGCGCCAGCAGCTTGGAAGGGACAGGGTCCTTTGGCTACACCTTC; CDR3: CASSLEGTGSFGYTF
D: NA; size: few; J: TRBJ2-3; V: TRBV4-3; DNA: TGCGCCAGCAGCCAAGATCAGTTTGAGGCGGATACGCAGTATTTT; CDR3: CASSQDQFEADTQYF
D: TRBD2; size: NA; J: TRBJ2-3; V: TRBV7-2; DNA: TGTGCCAGCAGCGTAGGGGCTAGCGGGGGCCCCACAGATACGCAGTATTTT; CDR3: CASSVGASGGPTDTQYF
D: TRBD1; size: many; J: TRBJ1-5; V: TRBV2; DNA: TGTGCCAGCAGTGCAGAACAGGGGGGCAATCAGCCCCAGCATTTT; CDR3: CASSAEQGGNQPQHF
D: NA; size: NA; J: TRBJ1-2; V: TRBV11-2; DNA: TGTGCCAGTCTGTCTCTATTGTGGGAGGACAGTAGGGCTGACTATGGCTACACCTTC; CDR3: CASLSLLWEDSRADYGYTF
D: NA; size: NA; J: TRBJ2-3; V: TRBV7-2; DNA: TGTGCCAGCAGCCCCCTGTCGGGGTACGCAGATACGCAGTATTTT; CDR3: CASSPLSGYADTQYF
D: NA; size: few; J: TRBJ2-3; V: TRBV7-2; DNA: TGTGCCAGCAGCTTAGGCGGGTATAGCACAGATACGCAGTATTTT; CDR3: CASSLGGYSTDTQYF
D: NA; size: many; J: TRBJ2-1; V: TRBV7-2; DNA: TGTGCCAGTACGTTGACAGCTAGCTCCTACAATGAGCAGTTCTTC; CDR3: CASTLTASSYNEQFF